Listed below are T cell receptor beta chains from one sample, sequenced in a study of metastatic and nonmetastatic thyroid tumors. TCRdb re-called clones via MiXCR from the PCR reads. Of 4,000 to 5,500 clones listed, over 25% are singletons. The sequenced sample consisted of adjacent normal tissue. Every receptor here comes from a female donor with papillary thyroid cancer or a benign thyroid nodule (not recorded which). Some clones in this sample may be carry-over from other donors' samples. Both conserved end residues are part of each CDR3. A D gene is named only where the DNA matches it firmly. The size entry is marked missing in some rows and otherwise reads once, few, many or a size class.

TRBV27,large,TRBD1,TRBJ1-2,TGTGCCAGCAGCAACCGGGACAGGGGGAACAACTATGGCTACACCTTC,CASSNRDRGNNYGYTF
TRBV20-1,.,TRBD1,TRBJ2-5,TGCAGTGCGAATGACAGGGGACGATTCCAAGAGACCCAGTACTTC,CSANDRGRFQETQYF
TRBV11-1,.,.,TRBJ2-7,TGTGCCAGCAGCTCCCCAGGGGCGGGGAGCTCCTACGATCAGTACTTC,CASSSPGAGSSYDQYF
TRBV4-1,many,.,TRBJ2-7,TGCGCCAGCAGCCAAGAAAGGCGGACCTTCTACGAGCAGTACTTC,CASSQERRTFYEQYF
TRBV11-3,.,.,TRBJ2-7,TGTGCCAGCAGCTTTACAGGCCAGCAGTACTTC,CASSFTGQQYF
TRBV12-3/TRBV12-4,few,.,TRBJ1-1,TGTGCCAGCAGTTCTCAGGAGGTGGTTTACACTGAAGCTTTCTTT,CASSSQEVVYTEAFF
TRBV28,many,.,TRBJ1-5,TGTGCCAGCAGTTTATCTCGGGCAAGCAATCAGCCCCAGCATTTT,CASSLSRASNQPQHF
TRBV12-3/TRBV12-4,medium-sized,TRBD1,TRBJ1-1,TGTGCCAGCAGTCTCAGGGGGCAGAACACTGAAGCTTTCTTT,CASSLRGQNTEAFF
TRBV3-1,.,.,TRBJ1-3,TGTGCCAGCAGCCCTACCCAATTGGGGGGCTCTGGGAACACCATATATTTT,CASSPTQLGGSGNTIYF
TRBV2,medium-sized,TRBD1,TRBJ1-2,TGTGCCAGCAGTGAAGTCAGACAGGGTCCCGTGGTCTCCGGCGGCTACACCTTC,CASSEVRQGPVVSGGYTF
TRBV30,.,.,TRBJ1-2,TGTGCCTGGAACATTTTGAACTATGGCTACACCTTC,CAWNILNYGYTF
TRBV30,medium-sized,.,TRBJ1-5,TGTGCCTGGGACATACCGGGGCAGCCCCAGCATTTT,CAWDIPGQPQHF
TRBV7-3,.,.,TRBJ2-1,TGTGCCAGCAGCTTAACGGAGTGCAGTCGCGACCGATATAACAATGAGCAGTTCTTC,CASSLTECSRDRYNNEQFF
TRBV5-1,.,.,TRBJ2-6,TGCGCCAGCAGCTTGGACCCCAGCCCTGGGGCCAACGTCCTGACTTTC,CASSLDPSPGANVLTF
TRBV12-3/TRBV12-4,.,.,TRBJ1-1,TGTGCCAGCATTCACAGGGTGCGAGCTTTCTTT,CASIHRVRAFF
TRBV4-1,.,TRBD2,TRBJ2-7,TGCGCCAGCAGCCGCGCCGGGACTAGCGGTAGCGAGCAGTACTTC,CASSRAGTSGSEQYF
TRBV6-1,.,.,TRBJ2-7,TGTGCCAGCGGATGGTGGATAGATGGCGAGCAGTACTTC,CASGWWIDGEQYF
TRBV20-1,.,TRBD1,TRBJ1-6,TGCAGTGCTAGAGATCTAAGGCAGGGGGGCTCCTATAATTCACCCCTCCACTTT,CSARDLRQGGSYNSPLHF
TRBV7-6,.,.,TRBJ2-7,TGTGCCAGCAGCTTAGATAGTGGACACCACTACGAGCAGTACTTC,CASSLDSGHHYEQYF
TRBV15,medium-sized,TRBD2,TRBJ2-1,TGTGCCACCAGCAAAAAACTAGCGGGAGGGCCCCCGGGCAATGAGCAGTTCTTC,CATSKKLAGGPPGNEQFF
TRBV7-9,.,.,TRBJ2-5,TGTGCCAGCAGCCTGACTCTAGCACTCCAAGAGACCCAGTACTTC,CASSLTLALQETQYF
TRBV6-1,.,.,TRBJ1-1,TGTGCCACCCATCTAACAGGCAACACTGAAGCTTTCTTT,CATHLTGNTEAFF
TRBV2,.,.,TRBJ2-5,TGTGCCAGCAGTGAGAGGGGAGCAGAGCGAGAGACCCAGTACTTC,CASSERGAERETQYF
TRBV11-2,few,.,TRBJ2-7,TGTGCCAGCAGCTTGAGGAGAGGAGCGGGTTACGAGCAGTACTTC,CASSLRRGAGYEQYF
TRBV3-1,medium-sized,.,TRBJ1-6,TGTGCCAGCAGCCGGACAGATAATTCACCCCTCCACTTT,CASSRTDNSPLHF
TRBV19,medium-sized,TRBD1,TRBJ1-2,TGTGCCAGTAGAGGGACAGGGAGGTATGGCTACACCTTC,CASRGTGRYGYTF
TRBV15,.,.,TRBJ1-2,TGTGCCACCAGCAGAGGACAGGAGAGCAATGGCTACACCTTC,CATSRGQESNGYTF
TRBV4-2,medium-sized,TRBD1,TRBJ1-2,TGTGCCAGCAGCCCAGGACCGGGACAGGGATCTAACTATGGCTACACCTTC,CASSPGPGQGSNYGYTF
TRBV7-9,few,.,TRBJ1-5,TGTGCCAGCAGCTTAGAAGGGAGCGCCAATCAGCCCCAGCATTTT,CASSLEGSANQPQHF
TRBV19,medium-sized,.,TRBJ1-1,TGTGCCAGTAGTATGTACAGGAGTTCGATGAACACTGAAGCTTTCTTT,CASSMYRSSMNTEAFF
TRBV18,medium-sized,.,TRBJ1-2,TGTGCCAGCTCACCACAGGGGGACTATGGCTACACCTTC,CASSPQGDYGYTF
TRBV27,medium-sized,TRBD2,TRBJ2-2,TGTGCCAGCAGTTGGAGATCGGGGGGCGGGGAGCTGTTTTTT,CASSWRSGGGELFF
TRBV5-6,.,TRBD1,TRBJ1-2,TGTGCCAGCAGCCCCGGACAGGCGGACTATGGCTACACCTTC,CASSPGQADYGYTF
TRBV5-1,few,.,TRBJ2-7,TGCGCCAGCAGCCCACAGCCCCCTGGCTACGAGCAGTACTTC,CASSPQPPGYEQYF
TRBV6-1,medium-sized,.,TRBJ2-3,TGTGCCAGCAGTGAAGGGCCAGCGGAGGGCTCGCAGTATTTT,CASSEGPAEGSQYF
TRBV11-2,.,TRBD1,TRBJ2-7,TGTGCCAGCAGCTTAGATTCCGGGACAGGTTTTTACGAGCAGTACTTC,CASSLDSGTGFYEQYF
TRBV9,medium-sized,TRBD2,TRBJ2-1,TGTGCCAGCAGCCTCCAAGCGGGAGTAAGCGAGCAGTTCTTC,CASSLQAGVSEQFF
TRBV4-1,medium-sized,.,TRBJ2-7,TGCGCCAGCAGCCAAGATCAGAATAGAGGGTACGAGCAGTACTTC,CASSQDQNRGYEQYF
TRBV3-1,.,.,TRBJ1-4,TGTGCCAGCAGCCAAGACCCTGGAGAAAAACTGTTTTTT,CASSQDPGEKLFF
TRBV12-3/TRBV12-4,.,.,TRBJ1-1,TGTGCCAGCGGCCTATTCCCCCGGGGCACTGAAGCTTTCTTT,CASGLFPRGTEAFF
TRBV20-1,large,TRBD1,TRBJ1-1,TGCAGTGCCGTGCCAGGGGGCAGAACTGAAGCTTTCTTT,CSAVPGGRTEAFF
TRBV10-3,few,TRBD2,TRBJ2-7,TGTGCCATCATGTGTACTAGCGGGGACAACGAGCAGTACTTC,CAIMCTSGDNEQYF
TRBV6-1,.,TRBD2,TRBJ2-2,TGTGCCAGCATCCTTCTTGCGGGAGGTTCAACCGGGGAGCTGTTTTTT,CASILLAGGSTGELFF
TRBV11-2,.,TRBD1,TRBJ1-1,TGTGCCAGCAGCTTTGGGGGGTGGGACAGGGTGAAGAGCACTGAAGCTTTCTTT,CASSFGGWDRVKSTEAFF
TRBV6-1,many,TRBD2,TRBJ2-7,TGTGCCAGCAGGGAGGGACTAGCGGGAGGTCCCTACGAGCAGTACTTC,CASREGLAGGPYEQYF
TRBV6-1,few,.,TRBJ2-6,TGTGCCAGCGGGTCCCTACAAGGAAACTCTGGGGCCAACGTCCTGACTTTC,CASGSLQGNSGANVLTF